The T cell receptor beta chain described here comes from a study of T cell responses to AZD1222 COVID-19 vaccine. Study-wide results and caveats: Spike-specific TCRs gained breadth and depth after people received two AZD1222 doses. AZD1222 recipients seropositive at baseline numbered only 5 to 7. The donors showed a predominance of white British ancestry and of females, with possible underestimation of clonal diversity.

As concerns this clone: The antigen is unknown.

Produced via immunoSEQ multiplex PCR; TCRdb's table is partial and in-frame only. The sample contains 130,000 to 150,000 clones, roughly 86% of which appear only once. V trimming: 3 bases; J trimming: 0 bases; junction bases outside the gene matches: 8. The CDR3 has 16 amino acids. CDR1 SGHRS and CDR2 YFSETQ come from the germline V gene. Source: peripheral blood, taken 28 days after the second dose of the MenACWY control vaccine. This receptor was obtained from an adult who received the MenACWY meningococcal vaccine as a control. This chain links TRBV5-1 with TRBJ1-2; 7 bases are a match to TRBD1. CDR3 DNA sequence: TGCGCCAGCAGCTGGGACAGAACCCAGTCTAACTATGGCTACACCTTC. Its protein product is CASSWDRTQSNYGYTF.